This paragraph reports one T cell receptor (beta chain). Antigen: not known. The data are from a study of T cell responses to AZD1222 COVID-19 vaccine. Notes on the study in general: Samples come after the peak T cell response, not at day 14.

The CDR3 runs 15 residues. With V trimmed by 5 bases and J by 7 bases, 7 bases remained unmatched. Germline-derived CDR1 and CDR2 are SEHNR and FQNEAQ (reference sequence). Profiled with immunoSEQ multiplex PCR; TCRdb holds only in-frame clones, not every one. This table holds about 96,000 clones, 85% to 90% found once. Sequenced here: peripheral blood, sampled on day 0 of AZD1222 vaccination. The V and J genes are TRBV7-9 and TRBJ2-1, with 11 bases aligning to TRBD2. This clonotype was obtained from an adult in good health. The DNA for the CDR3 is TGTGCCAGCAGCAAGCGACTAGCGGGAACTAATGAGCAGTTCTTC. It yields the protein CASSKRLAGTNEQFF.